The subject of this entry is one T cell receptor beta chain. This clonotype was detected a few times. Its antigen has not been determined. No base-level quality is on record; no much larger clone is a single base apart. This entry comes from a study of blood T cells in healthy people across ages (dated by TCRdb to between 2014 and 2017). Notes on the research overall: Template switching captured roughly one uniquely barcoded TCR beta cDNA molecule per two T cells in model experiments. To avoid experimental bias, donors of different ages were distributed randomly across sequencing lanes. Two additional independent replicas of 1 million unique cDNA reads from the same blood draw were analyzed for two donors (one aged 18 to 29 and one aged 80 or older). Age-related changes in TCR beta repertoire diversity were measured in the study by deep sequencing normalized with unique cDNA molecular identifiers. Donors were grouped into four age groups: young (average 16 years), middle-aged (39), aged (around 66) and long-lived (approximately 75). Broader findings and caveats from the paper: Estimates of total diversity from one million sequenced T cells were regarded as lower bounds and underestimates. Bulk unsorted PBMC profiling prevented conclusive comparison of naive and antigen-experienced compartments. Because the CMV infection status of the donors was unknown, age-related changes in expanded clonotypes may potentially have been confounded. There was a strong correlation between observed TCR beta diversity and the percentage of naive T cells measured by flow cytometry. As age increased, observed TCR beta diversity per million T cells dropped in a roughly linear way, and a significant reduction was already evident by age 40. Compared with the aged group, more naive CD4+ T cells, fewer expanded clones and increased TCR diversity were shown by the long-lived group, suggesting age selection.

CDR1 is given as SGHAT and CDR2 as FQNNGV, both from the germline V gene. The CDR3 sequence holds 14 residues, the cysteine and phenylalanine included. Only the CDR3 portion is preserved as DNA: 42 bases, with reading frame beginning at the first base. The V end loses 5 bases and the J end loses 3 bases, and a stretch of 11 bases separates them. The roughly 39 donors, aged 6 to 90 years, were systemically healthy Caucasian individuals from Russia. Each donor gave approximately 10 milliliters of peripheral blood, collected into EDTA-treated Vacutainer tubes. Ficoll-Paque density-gradient centrifugation was used to isolate PBMCs, with at least 6 million per sample. Trizol reagent was used to extract total RNA from PBMCs, with at least 6 micrograms per sample. Naive CD45RAhigh/CD27high T cell percentages were measured by flow cytometry on a PBMC aliquot from every donor. Libraries were built with 5' RACE. The reads were generated on an Illumina HiSeq 2500. A second roughly 6 to 12 cycle PCR used a sample-barcoded 5' primer and a J-beta primer mix. A template-switch 5' adaptor carrying 12 random nucleotides introduced a unique molecular identifier onto each TCR beta cDNA molecule. Each sample yielded at least 3 million CDR3-containing paired-end reads. First-strand cDNA synthesis was performed from all RNA using the Mint cDNA synthesis kit, with priming by a TRBC-specific oligonucleotide. Following uracil-DNA glycosylase treatment, a first 18-cycle PCR with universal primers M1SS and BC2_uni_R was performed on all cDNA. The authors' analysis ran thus. For normalization, 1 million high-quality reads were randomly selected from each sample, with every read carrying a distinct molecular identifier. Instead of being binned into consensus sequences, reads with shared molecular identifiers were discarded. MiTCR, run with a Q25 quality threshold and the strictest error-elimination algorithm, handled CDR3 identification, clonotype clustering and error correction. A nonparametric unseen species model with Euler transformation was used to estimate a lower bound on total TCR beta diversity. The public reads were reprocessed in TCRdb via fastp at Q25 and MiXCR, keeping in-frame beta chains. Each CDR3 protein gets just one entry, which takes the most common genes and DNA from the rows behind it. What appears here as the V and J calls and clone size reflects TCRdb's work, not the paper's. In this sample the table shows approximately 1,100,000 distinct CDR3 sequences, 40% to 50% of which occur a single time. The biggest ten clones account for 15% to 20% of the sample.

This clonotype was obtained from an older woman in good health. The chain is encoded by TRBV11-2 joined to TRBJ2-1; tentative D gene TRBD1, with 6 bases matching. The sequenced sample was blood. For the CDR3, the sequence is CASSPQGSYNEQFF. The bases read TGTGCCAGCAGCCCACAGGGAAGCTACAATGAGCAGTTCTTC. Joined to the reference TRBV11-2 and TRBJ2-1 proteins, this CDR3 gives the full variable domain: EAGVAQSPRYKIIEKRQSVAFWCNPISGHATLYWYQQILGQGPKLLIQFQNNGVVDDSQLPKDRFSAERLKGVDSTLKIQPAKLEDSAVYLCASSPQGSYNEQFFGPGTRLTVL.